Listed below are T cell receptor beta chains from one sample, sequenced in a study of cytomegalovirus exposure and HLA in healthy donors. Assay used: immunoSEQ multiplex PCR; TCRdb lists only in-frame clones, some missing. Seen here are roughly 97,000 clones, 81% observed once, and the top ten hold 5.2%. The sample taken for sequencing was PBMCs. These receptor sequences come from a man in his forties or fifties in good health and CMV-seropositive. CDR3s include the opening cysteine and the closing phenylalanine or tryptophan. The D gene is left open where the match is weak. A row's size may be missing; if present it is once, few, many or a size class.

d_call: .; clone_size: .; v_call: TRBV28; j_call: TRBJ1-5; cdr3_nt: TGTGCCAGCAGTTTTACGGAGCCCCAGCATTTT; cdr3_aa: CASSFTEPQHF
d_call: .; clone_size: .; v_call: TRBV6-5; j_call: TRBJ2-7; cdr3_nt: TGTGCCAGCAGGGTAGGGAGTTCCTACGAGCAGTACTTC; cdr3_aa: CASRVGSSYEQYF
d_call: .; clone_size: .; v_call: TRBV2; j_call: TRBJ2-7; cdr3_nt: TGTGCCAGCAGTGAAGCGCGGGCGAGGTCCTACGAGCAGTACTTC; cdr3_aa: CASSEARARSYEQYF
d_call: TRBD1; clone_size: .; v_call: TRBV6-5; j_call: TRBJ2-2; cdr3_nt: TGTGCCAGCACCGCCGGGACAGGGGCAACCGGGGAGCTGTTTTTT; cdr3_aa: CASTAGTGATGELFF
d_call: .; clone_size: .; v_call: TRBV7-2; j_call: TRBJ2-2; cdr3_nt: TGTGCCAGCAGCCTTCGGGGGTGGGACGGGGAGCTGTTTTTT; cdr3_aa: CASSLRGWDGELFF
d_call: TRBD2; clone_size: once; v_call: TRBV7-9; j_call: TRBJ2-5; cdr3_nt: TGTGCCAGCAGGTTTGGGGGGGGAGGAGGAGAGACCCAGTACTTC; cdr3_aa: CASRFGGGGGETQYF
d_call: .; clone_size: .; v_call: TRBV10-1; j_call: TRBJ2-2; cdr3_nt: TGCGCCAGCAGTGACCGAGGCCGGGAGCTGTTTTTT; cdr3_aa: CASSDRGRELFF
d_call: TRBD2; clone_size: .; v_call: TRBV29-1; j_call: TRBJ2-7; cdr3_nt: TGCAGCGTTAGGGCAACAGCGGGAGAGGACGAGCAGTACTTC; cdr3_aa: CSVRATAGEDEQYF
d_call: TRBD1; clone_size: .; v_call: TRBV30; j_call: TRBJ1-4; cdr3_nt: TGTGCCCACGACAGGGTAGGGGAAAAACTGTTTTTT; cdr3_aa: CAHDRVGEKLFF
d_call: .; clone_size: .; v_call: TRBV27; j_call: TRBJ2-2; cdr3_nt: TGTGCCAGCAGTCTCGGACAGACCGGGGAGCTGTTTTTT; cdr3_aa: CASSLGQTGELFF
d_call: .; clone_size: .; v_call: TRBV10-1; j_call: TRBJ1-1; cdr3_nt: TGCGCCAGCAGAGCAAGGGAGTACACTGAAGCTTTCTTT; cdr3_aa: CASRAREYTEAFF
d_call: TRBD2; clone_size: .; v_call: TRBV27; j_call: TRBJ2-1; cdr3_nt: TGTGCCAGCACCGGACTAGACTACAATGAGCAGTTCTTC; cdr3_aa: CASTGLDYNEQFF
d_call: TRBD1; clone_size: .; v_call: TRBV25-1; j_call: TRBJ1-1; cdr3_nt: TGTGCCAGCAGTGACCCGGGACAGAGAACTGAAGCTTTCTTT; cdr3_aa: CASSDPGQRTEAFF
d_call: TRBD1; clone_size: .; v_call: TRBV28; j_call: TRBJ1-5; cdr3_nt: TGTGCCAGCAGTCCAGCCCGATCAGGGGGCGGCAATCAGCCCCAGCATTTT; cdr3_aa: CASSPARSGGGNQPQHF
d_call: TRBD1; clone_size: .; v_call: TRBV30; j_call: TRBJ1-2; cdr3_nt: TGTGCCTGGTCTCCAGGGGGTTATGGCTACACCTTC; cdr3_aa: CAWSPGGYGYTF
d_call: .; clone_size: .; v_call: TRBV11-3; j_call: TRBJ2-1; cdr3_nt: TGTGCCAGCAGCCTGCCCGGGGTCTCCTACAATGAGCAGTTCTTC; cdr3_aa: CASSLPGVSYNEQFF
d_call: TRBD2; clone_size: .; v_call: TRBV5-4; j_call: TRBJ2-5; cdr3_nt: TGTGCCAGCAGCTTGGCTTCTAGCGGGAGGGCCCCCCAAGAGACCCAGTACTTC; cdr3_aa: CASSLASSGRAPQETQYF
d_call: .; clone_size: .; v_call: TRBV6-6; j_call: TRBJ2-7; cdr3_nt: TGTGCCAGCAGGGCTGCAGGGATCTACGAGCAGTACTTC; cdr3_aa: CASRAAGIYEQYF
d_call: .; clone_size: .; v_call: TRBV9; j_call: TRBJ1-5; cdr3_nt: TGTGCCAGCAGCGTGGGGGGACGCAATCAGCCCCAGCATTTT; cdr3_aa: CASSVGGRNQPQHF
d_call: .; clone_size: .; v_call: TRBV11-2; j_call: TRBJ2-5; cdr3_nt: TGTGCCAGCAGCTTAGGCGGCCAAGAGACCCAGTACTTC; cdr3_aa: CASSLGGQETQYF
d_call: TRBD1; clone_size: once; v_call: TRBV6-6; j_call: TRBJ1-2; cdr3_nt: TGTGCCAGCAGGGGGACAGCAAACTATGGCTACACCTTC; cdr3_aa: CASRGTANYGYTF
d_call: TRBD1; clone_size: .; v_call: TRBV10-2; j_call: TRBJ2-3; cdr3_nt: TGCGCCAGCGGGGACAGGGGGACCGGCACAGATACGCAGTATTTT; cdr3_aa: CASGDRGTGTDTQYF
d_call: .; clone_size: .; v_call: TRBV7-2; j_call: TRBJ1-1; cdr3_nt: TGTGCCAGCAGCCCCCGCAGGGGAACCACTGAAGCTTTCTTT; cdr3_aa: CASSPRRGTTEAFF
d_call: .; clone_size: .; v_call: TRBV5-1; j_call: TRBJ1-1; cdr3_nt: TGCGCCAGCAGTCAACAGATGAACACTGAAGCTTTCTTT; cdr3_aa: CASSQQMNTEAFF
d_call: .; clone_size: .; v_call: TRBV18; j_call: TRBJ1-1; cdr3_nt: TGTGCCAGCTCACCACGAGATTGGGGCCTAGCTGAAGCTTTCTTT; cdr3_aa: CASSPRDWGLAEAFF
d_call: TRBD1; clone_size: .; v_call: TRBV19; j_call: TRBJ1-2; cdr3_nt: TGTGCCAGTAGTATAGATGCCCGCTCAGGGGGCCAAGGCTACACCTTC; cdr3_aa: CASSIDARSGGQGYTF
d_call: TRBD1; clone_size: .; v_call: TRBV19; j_call: TRBJ2-7; cdr3_nt: TGTGCCAGTAGTATCGGGACAGGGAGTGTGCAGTACTTC; cdr3_aa: CASSIGTGSVQYF
d_call: TRBD1; clone_size: .; v_call: TRBV19; j_call: TRBJ1-1; cdr3_nt: TGTGCCAGCTCTACAGGACAGGTCAACACTGAAGCTTTCTTT; cdr3_aa: CASSTGQVNTEAFF
d_call: .; clone_size: .; v_call: TRBV5-1; j_call: TRBJ1-4; cdr3_nt: TGCGCCAGCAGCTTGGAAGGGACGGGGGCAACTAATGAAAAACTGTTTTTT; cdr3_aa: CASSLEGTGATNEKLFF
d_call: TRBD2; clone_size: .; v_call: TRBV19; j_call: TRBJ2-1; cdr3_nt: TGTGCCAGTAGCCAAGGACTAGTCTCCTACAATGAGCAGTTCTTC; cdr3_aa: CASSQGLVSYNEQFF
d_call: TRBD2; clone_size: .; v_call: TRBV5-1; j_call: TRBJ2-3; cdr3_nt: TGCGCCAGCAGCCCCCCGCTAGCGGCTAGCACAGATACGCAGTATTTT; cdr3_aa: CASSPPLAASTDTQYF
d_call: .; clone_size: .; v_call: TRBV11-3; j_call: TRBJ2-5; cdr3_nt: TGTGCCAGCAGCTTAGATTCTGGAGGGTTGGAGACCCAGTACTTC; cdr3_aa: CASSLDSGGLETQYF
d_call: .; clone_size: .; v_call: TRBV6-1; j_call: TRBJ1-1; cdr3_nt: TGTGCCAGCGCCTTACAGGGACCCACTCGAGCTTTCTTT; cdr3_aa: CASALQGPTRAFF
d_call: .; clone_size: once; v_call: TRBV2; j_call: TRBJ2-2; cdr3_nt: TGTGCCAGCAGTGGGAGGGGAGGAACCGGGGAGCTGTTTTTT; cdr3_aa: CASSGRGGTGELFF
d_call: TRBD2; clone_size: .; v_call: TRBV6-5; j_call: TRBJ2-3; cdr3_nt: TGTGCCAGCAGGCGGGGGGTGGTAGATACGCAGTATTTT; cdr3_aa: CASRRGVVDTQYF
d_call: .; clone_size: .; v_call: TRBV6-1; j_call: TRBJ1-5; cdr3_nt: TGTGCCAGCAGCATCAGGGAAGGGGGTCAGCCCCAGCATTTT; cdr3_aa: CASSIREGGQPQHF
d_call: TRBD2; clone_size: .; v_call: TRBV6-5; j_call: TRBJ2-7; cdr3_nt: TGTGCCAGCATGATAAGCGGGAGTCCCTACGAGCAGTACTTC; cdr3_aa: CASMISGSPYEQYF
d_call: .; clone_size: .; v_call: TRBV7-9; j_call: TRBJ1-1; cdr3_nt: TGTGCCAGCAGCTTAGGACAGGACCTGAACACTGAAGCTTTCTTT; cdr3_aa: CASSLGQDLNTEAFF
d_call: .; clone_size: few; v_call: TRBV5-1; j_call: TRBJ2-5; cdr3_nt: TGCGCCAGCAGCTTGGTACTAGCTGAGACCCAGTACTTC; cdr3_aa: CASSLVLAETQYF
d_call: TRBD2; clone_size: .; v_call: TRBV9; j_call: TRBJ2-3; cdr3_nt: TGTGCCAGCAGCGCCACCGGACTAGCGGGGGCGGATACGCAGTATTTT; cdr3_aa: CASSATGLAGADTQYF
d_call: TRBD1; clone_size: .; v_call: TRBV28; j_call: TRBJ2-4; cdr3_nt: TGTGCCAGCTGTACGACAGGGGTAGCCAAAAACATTCAGTACTTC; cdr3_aa: CASCTTGVAKNIQYF
d_call: .; clone_size: .; v_call: TRBV2; j_call: TRBJ2-3; cdr3_nt: TGTGCCAGCAGTCTTCGGGTCCTCACAGATACGCAGTATTTT; cdr3_aa: CASSLRVLTDTQYF
d_call: TRBD2; clone_size: .; v_call: TRBV6-9; j_call: TRBJ2-3; cdr3_nt: TGTGCCAGCAGTCAAAAACTAGCGGGAGAACCAGATACGCAGTATTTT; cdr3_aa: CASSQKLAGEPDTQYF
d_call: TRBD2; clone_size: .; v_call: TRBV28; j_call: TRBJ2-1; cdr3_nt: TGTGCCAGCAGGGTCCTAGCGGCTATTAGTTACAATGAGCAGTTCTTC; cdr3_aa: CASRVLAAISYNEQFF
d_call: TRBD2; clone_size: few; v_call: TRBV9; j_call: TRBJ2-1; cdr3_nt: TGTGCCAGCAGCGTAGTTAGCGGGACCTACAATGAGCAGTTCTTC; cdr3_aa: CASSVVSGTYNEQFF
d_call: TRBD1; clone_size: few; v_call: TRBV30; j_call: TRBJ2-7; cdr3_nt: TGTGCCTGGAGTGTTCATACAGGGGGCAGGAGGTACGAGCAGTACTTC; cdr3_aa: CAWSVHTGGRRYEQYF